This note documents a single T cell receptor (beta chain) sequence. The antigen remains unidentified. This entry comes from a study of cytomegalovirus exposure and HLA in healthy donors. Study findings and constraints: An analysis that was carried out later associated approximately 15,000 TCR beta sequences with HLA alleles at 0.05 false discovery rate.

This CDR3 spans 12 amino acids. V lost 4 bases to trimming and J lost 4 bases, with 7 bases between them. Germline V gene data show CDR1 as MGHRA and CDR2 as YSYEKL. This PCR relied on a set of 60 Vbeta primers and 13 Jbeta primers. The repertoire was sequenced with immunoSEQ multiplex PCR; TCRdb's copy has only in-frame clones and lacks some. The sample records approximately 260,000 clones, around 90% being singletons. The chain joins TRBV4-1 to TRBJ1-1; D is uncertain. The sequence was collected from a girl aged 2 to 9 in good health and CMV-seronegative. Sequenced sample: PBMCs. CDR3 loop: CASSPAGTEAFF. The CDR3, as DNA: TGCGCCAGCAGCCCGGCGGGCACTGAAGCTTTCTTT.